Listed here is a single TCR beta chain. What it recognizes is unknown. No DNA is shown, since the ends of the CDR3 on it are uncertain; the CDR3 is the one TCRdb lists. Cells were stimulated with overlapping HIV-1 Gag 15-mer peptides. CD40L/CD69 double-negative CD45RO-high memory CD4+ T cells were collected. Germline lookup yields CDR1 MDHEN and CDR2 SYDVKM. The CDR3 region is 14 residues in length, termini included. The data were taken from a study of persistence of HIV-infected CD4 T cells. About the research overall: CD4+ T cells responding to CMV or HIV-1 Gag were isolated.

This was the immunoSEQ version 4 assay in survey mode. Data came from immunoSEQ multiplex PCR; TCRdb stores just in-frame clones and leaves some out. The profile shows tens of thousands of clones, 65% to 75% of them singletons. Source: CD4+ T cells sorted from PBMCs after roughly 18-hour stimulation, taken from a patient who received antiretroviral therapy. This TCR was recovered from an adult man with HIV who was CMV-seropositive. The rearrangement links TRBV28 to TRBJ2-4; TRBD2 is taken as the D call from the table, unchecked against the DNA. The CDR3 loop reads CASSFGAGGGIQYF.